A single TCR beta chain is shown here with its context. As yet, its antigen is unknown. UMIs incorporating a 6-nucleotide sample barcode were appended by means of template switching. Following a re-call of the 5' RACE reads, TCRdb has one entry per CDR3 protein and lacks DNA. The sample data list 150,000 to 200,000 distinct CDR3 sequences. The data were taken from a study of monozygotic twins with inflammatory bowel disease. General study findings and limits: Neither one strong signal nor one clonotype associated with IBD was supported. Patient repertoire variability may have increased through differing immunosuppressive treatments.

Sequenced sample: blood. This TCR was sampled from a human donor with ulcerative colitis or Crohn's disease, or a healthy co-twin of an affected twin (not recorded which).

This CDR3 is CASSQPHGSGRLAGELFF. V is TRBV4-3 and J is TRBJ2-2; there is no DNA to check the TCRdb D call of TRBD2. CDR1 is LGHNA and CDR2 is YSLEER in the germline V gene. This CDR3 has 18 residues.